This T cell receptor (beta chain) came from a study of Ad26.COV2.S vaccination and SARS-CoV-2 variants. Whole-study context: Of the COV1001 trial arms, the Ad26.COV2.S arm included the donor.

Clones were sequenced by immunoSEQ multiplex PCR, and TCRdb holds only the in-frame ones, with some missing. This table has fewer than 400,000 clones, roughly 88% appearing once. This clone has just a few counts. Treatment specified: around 19 received Ad26.COV2.S at low or high dose, single or two shots; about 5 received placebo; per-sample allocation not given. Repertoires come from day 63 after the first vaccine or placebo injection. CDR3 length equals 15 residues. Trimming left V 4 bases short and J 1 base short, with 15 bases between. CDR1 is SGDLS, CDR2 YYNGEE, per germline. The clonotype originates from a person aged 18-60 years who received the Ad26.COV2.S COVID-19 vaccine or a placebo. The rearrangement links TRBV9 to TRBJ2-7, with D perhaps matching TRBD1 (6 bases). Specimen: peripheral blood, collected in a trial of Ad26.COV2.S vaccine versus placebo. CDR3 loop: CASSPGAGSSYEQYF. For the CDR3, the DNA is TGTGCCAGCAGCCCAGGGGCGGGTTCGTCCTACGAGCAGTACTTC.